The T cell receptor (beta chain) under discussion was sequenced for a study of blood T cells in healthy people across ages. CDR1 is MNHEY, CDR2 SMNVEV, per germline (reference sequence). Trimming pared 5 bases from V and 5 bases from J, leaving 12 bases between. The CDR3 is 13 residues long. Total RNA extracted from each sample amounted to at least 5 micrograms. Primers used in a second PCR of roughly 6 to 12 cycles were a sample-barcoded 5' primer and a J-beta primer mix. TCRdb recomputed calls from the 5' RACE reads with MiXCR, one row per CDR3 protein. The sample comprises around 1.5 million distinct CDR3 sequences, 45% to 70% of which are singletons, and over 5.5% rests with the top ten. There are a few counts of this clonotype.

This receptor was obtained from a man aged 18 to 30 in good health. Sequences were obtained from blood. This chain joins TRBV27 and TRBJ1-2; D remains unclear. The CDR3 bases are TGTGCCAGCAGTACGAGACGGGGATATGGCTACACCTTC. Its protein product is CASSTRRGYGYTF.